This entry describes one T cell receptor (beta chain). The sample originates from a study of blood T cell repertoires in COVID-19. Across the study: Italy, Spain and the United States were the sources of the convalescent and acute COVID-19 samples.

Germline CDR1 is SQVTM and CDR2 is ANQGSEA. The CDR3 is 13 residues long. V was cut by 4 bases and J by 3 bases, with 13 bases left in between. Assay: immunoSEQ multiplex PCR; the TCRdb copy retains only in-frame clones and omits some. The sample includes over 100,000 clones, around 90% of them seen just once. Seattle researchers signed up patients amid active infection and tracked them longitudinally. This receptor was obtained from a woman in her forties or fifties with COVID-19, enrolled during active disease. The rearrangement links TRBV29-1 to TRBJ2-7; D may be TRBD1 (6 bases). The sequencing input was peripheral blood. The CDR3, as DNA: TGCAGCGTTGTTCGGGGCAGGGGCTACGAGCAGTACTTC. Translating gives CSVVRGRGYEQYF.